The 22 T cell receptor beta chains below all came from one sample that was sequenced in a study of Ad26.COV2.S vaccination and SARS-CoV-2 variants (TCRdb year 2021). The library came from the immunoSEQ multiplex PCR assay. The clones in this table, taken by TCRdb from immuneACCESS, are in-frame only. Not every clone is retained; where verified, under half of the shortfall comes from an unresolved V gene, and the cause of the rest is unknown. This sample gives about 350,000 clones in total; about 87% of them show up just once. The ten largest clones take up approximately 5.9% of the sample. In the paper's terms, the treatment or condition label means: roughly 19 received Ad26.COV2.S at low or high dose, single or two shots; about 5 received placebo; per-sample allocation not given. Repertoires of vaccine and placebo recipients were sequenced from samples collected on day 63 after the first injection.

The starting material was peripheral blood, obtained in a trial of Ad26.COV2.S vaccine versus placebo. The receptors shown here come from a person between 18 and 59 years old who received the Ad26.COV2.S COVID-19 vaccine or a placebo.

V gene TRBV7-9 combines with J gene TRBJ1-1, with 7 nucleotides matching TRBD1. Germline lookup yields CDR1 SEHNR and CDR2 FQNEAQ (reference sequence). This CDR3 is 15 amino acids long. V dropped 6 bases and J dropped 4; count of bases not matched to a gene: 11. In nucleotides, the CDR3 is TGTGCCAGCAGACCAGCCCAACAGGGGAGCACTGAAGCTTTCTTT. It codes for CASRPAQQGSTEAFF.

The chain recombines TRBV7-2 with TRBJ2-2; 7 positions agree with TRBD1. The CDR3 is 16 residues long. V shed 1 base, J shed 0 bases, and the junction held 2 bases outside the gene matches. Looked up from germline, CDR1 is SGHTA and CDR2 is FQGNSA. In DNA form, the CDR3 reads TGTGCCAGCAGCTTAGTAGGGACAGCGAACACCGGGGAGCTGTTTTTT. Its translation is CASSLVGTANTGELFF.

This chain connects TRBV4-1 to TRBJ2-1; 7 nucleotides agree with TRBD1. Germline CDR1 and CDR2: MGHRA and YSYEKL. This CDR3 is built from 15 residues. J gave up 7 bases and V 3 bases, and 9 bases lay outside the gene matches. The CDR3 DNA follows: TGCGCCAGCAGCCAGGTCTTGTCGGGACAGAATGAGCAGTTCTTC. It codes for CASSQVLSGQNEQFF.

This rearrangement joins TRBV21-1 to TRBJ2-3; the DNA was not compared with TRBD2, the D call given in the table. TRBV21-1 corresponds to a pseudogene. CDR3 size: 17 residues. The CDR3 loop reads CATQGLAGGPGTDTQYF. CDR3 nucleotides: TGTGCCACCCAGGGACTAGCGGGAGGACCAGGTACAGATACGCAGTATTTT.

V gene TRBV9 combines with J gene TRBJ1-1; 9 positions match TRBD1. Germline CDR1 SGDLS, CDR2 YYNGEE. This CDR3 has 13 residues. With 3 bases clipped from V and 10 bases from J, the junction kept 7 bases outside the gene matches. As DNA, the CDR3 is TGTGCCAGCAGCGCAGGGGACAGGGTGGTAGCTTTCTTT. Residues: CASSAGDRVVAFF.

The chain has TRBV3-1 (or the pseudogene TRBV3-2) and TRBJ1-1, with D unclear. The V and J ends lost 4 bases and 2 bases respectively, with 14 bases between them. CDR1 is LGHDT and CDR2 is YNNKEL in the germline V gene (reference sequence). The CDR3 covers 15 residues. The CDR3 here is CASSPNRKTNTEAFF. CDR3 coding DNA: TGTGCCAGCAGCCCAAACCGGAAAACCAACACTGAAGCTTTCTTT.

The CDR3 protein is CASSEHPWVPSGADTQYF. As DNA, the CDR3 is TGTGCCAGCAGCGAACACCCGTGGGTTCCAAGTGGTGCAGATACGCAGTATTTT. The V and J genes are TRBV7-3 and TRBJ2-3; no clear D gene. Trimming left V 5 bases short and J 4 bases short, with 25 bases between. Germline V gene sequence: CDR1 SGHTA, CDR2 FQGTGA. The CDR3 covers 18 residues.

The chain carries TRBV19 and TRBJ2-3; 11 bases align to TRBD1. Per the germline V gene, CDR1 is LNHDA and CDR2 is SQIVND (reference sequence). V shed 7 bases, J shed 5 bases, and the junction held 8 bases outside the gene matches. The CDR3 is 15 amino acids. DNA of the CDR3: TGTGCCAGTATTAGGACAGGGGGCCCTCAAGATACGCAGTATTTT. Protein product: CASIRTGGPQDTQYF. The full variable domain, rest sourced from reference TRBV19 and TRBJ2-3, is DGGITQSPKYLFRKEGQNVTLSCEQNLNHDAMYWYRQDPGQGLRLIYYSQIVNDFQKGDIAEGYSVSREKKESFPLTVTSAQKNPTAFYLCASIRTGGPQDTQYFGPGTRLTVL.

The chain employs TRBV5-1 and TRBJ2-7; D might be TRBD2 (7 bases). Deletions cut 0 bases from V and 7 bases from J, with 20 bases between. The CDR3 runs to 16 residues. Germline CDR1 reads SGHRS; CDR2 reads YFSETQ. In DNA form, the CDR3 reads TGCGCCAGCAGCTTGGGACCGGGGGGCGTTAGACAGGAGCAGTACTTC. This encodes CASSLGPGGVRQEQYF. The whole variable domain, remainder taken from reference TRBV5-1 and TRBJ2-7, is KAGVTQTPRYLIKTRGQQVTLSCSPISGHRSVSWYQQTPGQGLQFLFEYFSETQRNKGNFPGRFSGRQFSNSRSEMNVSTLELGDSALYLCASSLGPGGVRQEQYFGPGTRLTVT.

V and J are TRBV5-8 and TRBJ1-5; no firm D call. CDR3 length equals 15 residues. The germline CDR1 and CDR2 sequences are SGHTS and YDEGEE. V lost 4 bases and J lost 2, with 13 bases in between. The CDR3 loop reads CASSLITDGNQPQHF. The CDR3 region has the DNA TGTGCCAGCAGCCTCATAACTGATGGCAATCAGCCCCAGCATTTT.

This chain joins TRBV5-1 and TRBJ2-3, with TRBD2 matching over 7 bases. The V and J ends lost 0 bases and 1 base, in that order; junction bases with no gene match: 11. Per the germline V gene, CDR1 is SGHRS and CDR2 is YFSETQ. The CDR3 loop spans 18 amino acids. The CDR3 region is CASSLAGGAGVRTDTQYF. In DNA form, the CDR3 reads TGCGCCAGCAGCTTGGCCGGTGGGGCGGGGGTACGCACAGATACGCAGTATTTT.

This chain connects TRBV7-2 to TRBJ1-5, with a possible D match to TRBD1 (6 bases). The V gene's germline CDR1 is SGHTA and CDR2 FQGNSA. Trimming shortened V by 7 bases and J by 6 bases, and 19 bases separated the two germline ends. This CDR3 is 15 amino acids long. The CDR3 loop is CASNAAGGGGQPQHF. CDR3 DNA: TGTGCCAGCAACGCGGCGGGGGGAGGGGGTCAGCCCCAGCATTTT.

V usage is TRBV7-2 and J usage is TRBJ1-6; D call uncertain. The CDR3 runs 14 residues. Germline V gene data show CDR1 as SGHTA and CDR2 as FQGNSA. V lost 1 base to trimming and J lost 6 bases, with 7 bases between them. The CDR3 reads CASSLVHTNSPLHF. The CDR3 nucleotides are TGTGCCAGCAGCTTAGTCCACACTAATTCACCCCTCCACTTT.

This sequence joins TRBV6-1 and TRBJ2-3, with 8 positions matching TRBD1. The CDR3 length is 16 residues. Germline lookup yields CDR1 MNHNS and CDR2 SASEGT. V dropped 0 bases and J dropped 5; count of bases not matched to a gene: 7. The CDR3 spells CASSEARTGLQDTQYF. CDR3 DNA sequence: TGTGCCAGCAGTGAAGCTAGGACAGGGCTACAAGATACGCAGTATTTT.

This clone has a handful of counts. The V and J genes are TRBV5-1 and TRBJ2-7, with a possible D match to TRBD2 (6 bases). V lost 4 bases and J lost 2, with 16 bases in between. Germline V lookup: CDR1 SGHRS, CDR2 YFSETQ. The CDR3 has 15 residues. CDR3 residues: CASSATGLGTYEQYF. In DNA, the CDR3 is TGCGCCAGCAGCGCCACGGGACTGGGGACCTACGAGCAGTACTTC.

This clone was detected only once. This rearrangement joins TRBV29-1 to TRBJ2-7, with 7 bases that match TRBD1. This CDR3 comprises 12 residues. CDR1 is SQVTM and CDR2 is ANQGSEA in the germline V gene. V was pared by 7 bases and J by 3 bases, with 6 bases of the junction left unmatched. The CDR3: CSGSSGGYEQYF. CDR3 nucleotide sequence: TGCAGCGGATCTTCAGGGGGCTACGAGCAGTACTTC.

The chain joins TRBV7-2 to TRBJ2-7; TRBD2 might be the D (7 bases). This CDR3 is built from 16 residues. V lost 3 bases to trimming and J lost 6 bases, with 21 bases between them. In germline, CDR1 is SGHTA, CDR2 FQGNSA. The CDR3 nucleotides read TGTGCCAGCAGCTTCGGTGCTGTGGGAGGGGGGCGCGAGCAGTACTTC. Protein product: CASSFGAVGGGREQYF.

This sequence joins TRBV7-8 and TRBJ1-2, with 7 nucleotides matching TRBD1. Germline V gene lookup returns CDR1 SGHVS and CDR2 FQNEAQ. The length of the CDR3 is 14 residues. V dropped 5 bases and J dropped 0; count of bases not matched to a gene: 3. This chain's CDR3 is CASSPGTANYGYTF. CDR3 in DNA: TGTGCCAGCAGCCCTGGGACAGCTAACTATGGCTACACCTTC.

The J gene is TRBJ2-7, the V gene TRBV9, with a possible D match to TRBD1 (6 bases). CDR1 and CDR2 (germline): SGDLS, YYNGEE. V lost 2 bases, J lost 3 bases, and 15 bases lay in between. This CDR3 contains 15 residues. CDR3 DNA: TGTGCCAGCAGCGTTACCGGGACAAATAACTACGAGCAGTACTTC. Encoded protein: CASSVTGTNNYEQYF.

CDR3 residues: CASSPPREVNYGYTF. The CDR3 bases are TGTGCCAGCAGCCCGCCCCGCGAAGTCAACTATGGCTACACCTTC. This chain links TRBV7-9 with TRBJ1-2; D call uncertain. Germline CDR1 reads SEHNR; CDR2 reads FQNEAQ (reference sequence). CDR3 size: 15 residues. Trimming stripped 5 bases from V and 2 bases from J, with 15 bases between.

CDR3 protein: CSVGSGGMNTEAFF. For the CDR3, the DNA is TGCAGCGTGGGGTCAGGGGGGATGAACACTGAAGCTTTCTTT. The V call is TRBV29-1, the J call TRBJ1-1, with 7 bases lining up with TRBD1. V gave up 6 bases and J gave up 0 bases; unmatched junction bases: 7. Per the germline V gene, CDR1 is SQVTM and CDR2 is ANQGSEA. The CDR3 has 14 residues.

The chain has TRBV6-1 and TRBJ2-2; 15 bases fit TRBD2. The V gene's germline CDR1 is MNHNS and CDR2 SASEGT. The CDR3 loop spans 16 amino acids. The ends lost 1 base at V and 14 bases at J; junction bases unmatched: 8. The CDR3, as DNA: TGTGCCAGCAGTGAAGTAGGGACTAGCGGGGGGCGGAAACTGTTTTTT. Translated: CASSEVGTSGGRKLFF.